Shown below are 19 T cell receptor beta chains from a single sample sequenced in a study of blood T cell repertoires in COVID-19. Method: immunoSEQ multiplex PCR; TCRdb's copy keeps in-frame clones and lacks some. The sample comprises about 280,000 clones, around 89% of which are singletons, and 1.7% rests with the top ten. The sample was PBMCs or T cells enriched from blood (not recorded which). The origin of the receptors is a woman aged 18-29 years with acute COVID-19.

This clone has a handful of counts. CDR3 sequence (DNA): TGTGCCAGCAGCCCTCGGGACAAGTCCTACAATGAGCAGTTCTTC. Protein product: CASSPRDKSYNEQFF. V and J are TRBV9 and TRBJ2-1; tentative D call: TRBD1 (6 bases). CDR3 length: 15 amino acids. In germline, CDR1 is SGDLS, CDR2 YYNGEE. The V end lost 4 bases, the J end lost 1 base, and 12 bases lay between the germline ends.

For the CDR3, the DNA is TGCGCCAGCAGCTTGGGGACTAGCGGGAGCACAGATACGCAGTATTTT. As protein: CASSLGTSGSTDTQYF. The rearrangement links TRBV5-1 to TRBJ2-3; the match to TRBD2 covers 11 bases. Germline CDR1 is SGHRS and CDR2 is YFSETQ. This CDR3 comprises 16 residues. The V segment lost 0 bases and the J segment 0 bases; nucleotides outside the gene matches: 0.

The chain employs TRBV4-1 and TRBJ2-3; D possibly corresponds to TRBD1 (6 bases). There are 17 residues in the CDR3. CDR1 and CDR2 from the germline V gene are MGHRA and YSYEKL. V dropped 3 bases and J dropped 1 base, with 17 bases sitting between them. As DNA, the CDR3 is TGCGCCAGCAGCCAGATTAACAGGGCTTGGGGCACAGATACGCAGTATTTT. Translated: CASSQINRAWGTDTQYF.

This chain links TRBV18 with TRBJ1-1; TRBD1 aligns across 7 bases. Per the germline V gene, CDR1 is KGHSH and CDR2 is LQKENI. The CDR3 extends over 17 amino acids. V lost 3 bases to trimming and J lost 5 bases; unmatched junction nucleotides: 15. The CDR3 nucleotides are TGTGCCAGCTCACCTTTCGTTACTCAGGGGGGCCATACTGAAGCTTTCTTT. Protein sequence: CASSPFVTQGGHTEAFF.

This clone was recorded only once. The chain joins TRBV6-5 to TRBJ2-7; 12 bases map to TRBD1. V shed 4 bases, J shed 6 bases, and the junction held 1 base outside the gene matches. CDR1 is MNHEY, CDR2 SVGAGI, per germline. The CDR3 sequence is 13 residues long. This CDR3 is CASSWDRGREQYF. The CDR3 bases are TGTGCCAGCAGTTGGGACAGGGGGCGCGAGCAGTACTTC.

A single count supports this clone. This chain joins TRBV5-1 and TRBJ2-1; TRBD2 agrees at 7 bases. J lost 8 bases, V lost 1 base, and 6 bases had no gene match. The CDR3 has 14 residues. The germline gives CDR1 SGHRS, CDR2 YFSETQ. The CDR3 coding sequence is TGCGCCAGCAGCTTGAGTTGGGGGGGGGATGAGCAGTTCTTC. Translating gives CASSLSWGGDEQFF.

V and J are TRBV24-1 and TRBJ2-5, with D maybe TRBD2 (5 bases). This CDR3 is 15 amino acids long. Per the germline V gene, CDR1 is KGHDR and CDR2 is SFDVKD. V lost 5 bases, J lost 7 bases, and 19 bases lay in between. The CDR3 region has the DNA TGTGCCACCAGTGCTGAGGGTACCGCTCGTGGGACCCAGTACTTC. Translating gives CATSAEGTARGTQYF.

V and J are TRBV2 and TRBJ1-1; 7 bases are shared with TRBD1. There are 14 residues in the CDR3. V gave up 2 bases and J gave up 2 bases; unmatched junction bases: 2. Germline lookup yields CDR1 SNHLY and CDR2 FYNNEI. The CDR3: CASSERDRNTEAFF. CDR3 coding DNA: TGTGCCAGCAGTGAAAGGGACAGAAACACTGAAGCTTTCTTT.

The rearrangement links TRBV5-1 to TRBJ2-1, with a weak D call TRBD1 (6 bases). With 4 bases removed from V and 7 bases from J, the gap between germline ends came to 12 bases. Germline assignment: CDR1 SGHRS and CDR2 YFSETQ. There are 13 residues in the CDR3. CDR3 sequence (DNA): TGCGCCAGCAGCCCCCCAGGGGTAAATGAGCAGTTCTTC. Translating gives CASSPPGVNEQFF.

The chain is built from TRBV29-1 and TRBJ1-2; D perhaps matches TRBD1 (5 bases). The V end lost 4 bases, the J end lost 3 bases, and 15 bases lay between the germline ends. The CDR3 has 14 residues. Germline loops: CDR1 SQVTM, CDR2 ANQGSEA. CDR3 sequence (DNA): TGCAGCGTTGTTGACAGAAGAGACGACTATGGCTACACCTTC. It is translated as CSVVDRRDDYGYTF.

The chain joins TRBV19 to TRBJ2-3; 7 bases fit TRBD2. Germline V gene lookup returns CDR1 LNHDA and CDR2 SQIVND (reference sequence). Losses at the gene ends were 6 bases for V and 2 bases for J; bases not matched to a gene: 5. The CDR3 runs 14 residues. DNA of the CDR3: TGTGCCAGTAGAGCTAGCGGAAACACAGATACGCAGTATTTT. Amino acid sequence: CASRASGNTDTQYF.

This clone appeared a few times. The CDR3 loop reads CASSIVRGGNEKLFF. DNA for the CDR3: TGTGCCAGTAGTATAGTACGGGGAGGGAATGAAAAACTGTTTTTT. The chain combines TRBV19 with TRBJ1-4; D uncertain. Germline V gene sequence: CDR1 LNHDA, CDR2 SQIVND (reference sequence). The CDR3 runs 15 residues. The V end lost 1 base, the J end lost 5 bases, and 11 bases lay between the germline ends.

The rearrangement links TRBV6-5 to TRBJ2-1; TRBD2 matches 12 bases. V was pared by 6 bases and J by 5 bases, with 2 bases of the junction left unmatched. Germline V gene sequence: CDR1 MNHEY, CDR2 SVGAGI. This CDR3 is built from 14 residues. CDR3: CASSGLAGHNEQFF. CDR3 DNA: TGTGCCAGCAGCGGACTAGCGGGACACAATGAGCAGTTCTTC.

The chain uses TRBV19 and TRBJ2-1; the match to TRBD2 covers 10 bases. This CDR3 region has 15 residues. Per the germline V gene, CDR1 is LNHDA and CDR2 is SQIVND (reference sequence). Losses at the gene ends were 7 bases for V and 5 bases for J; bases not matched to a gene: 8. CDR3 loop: CASTPSGTSDNEQFF. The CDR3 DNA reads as TGTGCCAGTACCCCGTCGGGGACTAGCGACAATGAGCAGTTCTTC.

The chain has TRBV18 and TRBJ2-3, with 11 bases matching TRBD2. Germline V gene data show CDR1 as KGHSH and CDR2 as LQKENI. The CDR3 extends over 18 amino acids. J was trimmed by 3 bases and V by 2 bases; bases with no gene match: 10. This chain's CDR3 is CASSPELVTSGRTDTQYF. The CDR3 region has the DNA TGTGCCAGCTCACCAGAGCTAGTAACTAGCGGGAGAACAGATACGCAGTATTTT.

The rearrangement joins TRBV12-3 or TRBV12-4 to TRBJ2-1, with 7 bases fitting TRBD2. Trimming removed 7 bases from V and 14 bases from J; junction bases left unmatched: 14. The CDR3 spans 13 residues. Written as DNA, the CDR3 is TGTGCCAGCACCAAACTAGAGGGCGGGAGTAAGTTCTTC. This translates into CASTKLEGGSKFF.

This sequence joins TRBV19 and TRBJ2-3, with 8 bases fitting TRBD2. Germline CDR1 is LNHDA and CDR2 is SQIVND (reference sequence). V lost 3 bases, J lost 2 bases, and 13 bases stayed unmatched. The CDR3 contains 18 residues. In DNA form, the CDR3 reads TGTGCCAGTAGTATCGAATCCGGGACTAGTGGGGCCACAGATACGCAGTATTTT. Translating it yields CASSIESGTSGATDTQYF.

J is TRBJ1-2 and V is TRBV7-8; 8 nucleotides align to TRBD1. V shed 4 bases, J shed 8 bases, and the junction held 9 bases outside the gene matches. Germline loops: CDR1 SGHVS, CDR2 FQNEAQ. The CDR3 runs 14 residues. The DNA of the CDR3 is TGTGCCAGCAGCTCTCCAAACAGGGGGAACGGCTACACCTTC. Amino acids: CASSSPNRGNGYTF.

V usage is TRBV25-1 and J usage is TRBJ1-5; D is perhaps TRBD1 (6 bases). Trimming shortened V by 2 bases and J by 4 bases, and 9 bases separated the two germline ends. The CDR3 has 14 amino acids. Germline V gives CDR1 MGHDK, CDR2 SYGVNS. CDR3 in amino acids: CASSEGGQNQPQHF. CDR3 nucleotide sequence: TGTGCCAGCAGTGAAGGAGGACAGAATCAGCCCCAGCATTTT.